These T cell receptor beta chains were read from a single sample in a study of T-cell reconstitution after alpha-beta-depleted transplantation in children. TCRdb re-derived calls from the PCR reads in MiXCR, one entry per CDR3 protein. The sample gives a few hundred thousand distinct CDR3 sequences, 10% to 15% of which show up once; 2.2% is in the top ten. The specimen was PBMCs, mostly from graft donor cells, collected 360 days after TCRalphabeta/CD19-depleted stem cell transplant. The source of these receptors is a male patient between 10 and 17 years old who had a stem cell transplant for acute myeloid leukemia, so the T cells may come from the graft donor. CDR3s include the opening cysteine and the closing phenylalanine or tryptophan. Each record gives: J gene, V gene, D gene, clone size, CDR3 DNA, CDR3 protein. The D gene is left open where the match is weak. The size field is filled for only some rows; it gives once, few, many or a size class.

J: TRBJ2-3
V: TRBV29-1
D: TRBD2
size: -
DNA: TGCAGCGTTGGAGTTAGCGGGAGCCCCACAGATACGCAGTATTTT
CDR3: CSVGVSGSPTDTQYF

J: TRBJ2-3
V: TRBV12-3/TRBV12-4
D: TRBD2
size: few
DNA: TGTGCCAGCAGTAACTCCCAGGGACTAGCGGGAAGTACAGATACGCAGTATTTT
CDR3: CASSNSQGLAGSTDTQYF

J: TRBJ2-7
V: TRBV28
D: -
size: few
DNA: TGTGCCAGCAGTTTAAACCCTCCGCAGCCTGGGTTCTTC
CDR3: CASSLNPPQPGFF

J: TRBJ2-3
V: TRBV2
D: -
size: -
DNA: TGTGCCAGCAGTGAAGCTAGAGCCGATACGCAGTATTTT
CDR3: CASSEARADTQYF

J: TRBJ2-3
V: TRBV29-1
D: -
size: few
DNA: TGCAGCGCGTCCGTGACAGATACGCAGTATTTT
CDR3: CSASVTDTQYF

J: TRBJ2-2
V: TRBV2
D: -
size: -
DNA: TGTGCCAGCAGTGAGACTTTAGGAAGGGGCGGGGAGCTGTTTTTT
CDR3: CASSETLGRGGELFF

J: TRBJ2-7
V: TRBV4-3
D: TRBD2
size: -
DNA: TGCGCCAGCAGCCAAGAGGCTAGCGGGATTGGGGACGAGCAGTACTTC
CDR3: CASSQEASGIGDEQYF

J: TRBJ2-3
V: TRBV12-3/TRBV12-4
D: -
size: few
DNA: TGTGCCAGCAGTTTCCCCCTACTAGCTTTCACAGATACGCAGTATTTT
CDR3: CASSFPLLAFTDTQYF

J: TRBJ2-7
V: TRBV29-1
D: -
size: many
DNA: TGCAGCGTTGAGACTTTCTCCTACGAGCAGTACTTC
CDR3: CSVETFSYEQYF

J: TRBJ2-1
V: TRBV12-3/TRBV12-4
D: -
size: few
DNA: TGTGCCAGCAGTTTAAGGGCTAGCGATTATGAGCAGTTCTTC
CDR3: CASSLRASDYEQFF

J: TRBJ2-3
V: TRBV20-1
D: -
size: few
DNA: TGCAGTGCAATCACAGATACGCAGTATTTT
CDR3: CSAITDTQYF

J: TRBJ1-1
V: TRBV14
D: TRBD1
size: few
DNA: TGTGCCAGCAGCCGGACAGGGGGCTGGAACACTGAAGCTTTCTTT
CDR3: CASSRTGGWNTEAFF

J: TRBJ2-1
V: TRBV3-1
D: -
size: many
DNA: TGTGCCAGCAGCCAGGGACTTTGGGCGGGTTCCTACAATGAGCAGTTCTTC
CDR3: CASSQGLWAGSYNEQFF

J: TRBJ2-2
V: TRBV5-6
D: -
size: -
DNA: TGTGCCAGCAGCTTGCTCGGGGGACAGAGTAACACCGGGGAGCTGTTTTTT
CDR3: CASSLLGGQSNTGELFF

J: TRBJ1-4
V: TRBV12-3/TRBV12-4
D: -
size: -
DNA: TGTGCCAGCAGTTGGGGACGGGCGGCGGTCGCTAATGAAAAACTGTTTTTT
CDR3: CASSWGRAAVANEKLFF

J: TRBJ2-5
V: TRBV4-3
D: -
size: few
DNA: TGCGCCAGCAGCCAAGATCGGGGGACAAGGCGAGAGACCCAGTACTTC
CDR3: CASSQDRGTRRETQYF

J: TRBJ1-1
V: TRBV25-1
D: -
size: few
DNA: TGTGCCAGCAGTGAATACGGGGGCGCATCGGACACTGAAGCTTTCTTT
CDR3: CASSEYGGASDTEAFF

J: TRBJ2-1
V: TRBV7-9
D: TRBD2
size: many
DNA: TGTGCCAGCTTCGCTAGCGGGAGGTTCAATGAGCAGTTCTTC
CDR3: CASFASGRFNEQFF

J: TRBJ1-1
V: TRBV6-1
D: TRBD1
size: -
DNA: TGTGCCAGCAGGGGACAGGGCCCGAACACTGAAGCTTTCTTT
CDR3: CASRGQGPNTEAFF

J: TRBJ1-1
V: TRBV29-1
D: -
size: -
DNA: TGCAGCGTTACGGGGGAGAACACTGAAGCTTTCTTT
CDR3: CSVTGENTEAFF

J: TRBJ2-2
V: TRBV5-1
D: TRBD2
size: -
DNA: TGCGCCAGCAGCACTCGGACTAGCGGGAGTGTCACCGGGGAGCTGTTTTTT
CDR3: CASSTRTSGSVTGELFF

J: TRBJ2-5
V: TRBV24-1
D: -
size: -
DNA: TGTGCCACCAGTGCGCCCCTGCGTGGGCAAGAGACCCAGTACTTC
CDR3: CATSAPLRGQETQYF

J: TRBJ2-7
V: TRBV20-1
D: TRBD2
size: few
DNA: TGCAGTGCTAGAGATCAGAGGACTAGCGCCGTATCCTACGAGCAGTACTTC
CDR3: CSARDQRTSAVSYEQYF

J: TRBJ2-5
V: TRBV29-1
D: -
size: many
DNA: TGCAGCACCGGAAGGGAGACCCAGTACTTC
CDR3: CSTGRETQYF

J: TRBJ2-3
V: TRBV7-6
D: -
size: few
DNA: TGTGCCAGCAGCTTAGTAGTCCCAGATTTTAGCACAGATACGCAGTATTTT
CDR3: CASSLVVPDFSTDTQYF

J: TRBJ2-1
V: TRBV5-1
D: -
size: few
DNA: TGCGCCAGCAGTTCGATGGGAAATGAGCAGTTCTTC
CDR3: CASSSMGNEQFF

J: TRBJ1-4
V: TRBV7-9
D: -
size: many
DNA: TGTGCCAGCAGCTTAGAACCGGCGGGTGAAAAACTGTTTTTT
CDR3: CASSLEPAGEKLFF

J: TRBJ1-5
V: TRBV12-3/TRBV12-4
D: -
size: -
DNA: TGTGCCAGCAGTTACCCTTATCAGCCCCAGCATTTT
CDR3: CASSYPYQPQHF

J: TRBJ2-5
V: TRBV12-3/TRBV12-4
D: TRBD2
size: -
DNA: TGTGCCAGCAGCCCTGAATTGGGACTAGCGGGTCCAGACCAAGAGACCCAGTACTTC
CDR3: CASSPELGLAGPDQETQYF